This TCR beta chain was sequenced in a study of CD4+ T cells in melanoma. The study's findings and limits: A reported correlation linked neoantigen-specific CD4+ T cells to CD8+, macrophage and B cell function. Reportedly, melanoma neoantigen-specific CD4+ T cells showed varied differentiation states.

The repertoire was sequenced with immunoSEQ multiplex PCR; TCRdb's copy has only in-frame clones and lacks some. The table lists fewer than 150,000 clones, 85% to 95% of them singletons. In regard to this clone: What it binds is not known.

CDR3 length: 14 amino acids. J gave up 1 base and V 5 bases, and 4 bases lay outside the gene matches. Germline CDR1 and CDR2: MNHEY and SMNVEV (reference sequence). V and J are TRBV27 and TRBJ1-2, with TRBD1 matching over 7 bases. The receptor comes from a human donor with melanoma. CDR3 in amino acids: CASSIRQGNYGYTF. CDR3 DNA: TGTGCCAGCAGTATCAGACAGGGTAACTATGGCTACACCTTC.